Below are 3 T cell receptor beta chains sequenced from a single sample in a study of immune characterization of retroperitoneal liposarcoma (dated by TCRdb to between 2018 and 2021). The library was generated by PCR. The reads were generated on a NextSeq 500. TCRdb reprocessing: public reads trimmed at Q25 with fastp, clones called with MiXCR, in-frame beta chains kept. Rows are combined by CDR3 protein, so each entry shows the most common genes and DNA. For this sample the table gives some 4,100 distinct CDR3 sequences, of which over 25% were detected only once. The ten most abundant clones make up roughly 10% of the sample. Sequenced: blood. All receptors come from a female donor with retroperitoneal liposarcoma.

J is TRBJ2-1 and V is TRBV4-1; possible D gene TRBD2, 6 bases. The V end was cut by 3 bases, the J end by 8 bases, with 20 bases between. Germline-derived CDR1 and CDR2 are MGHRA and YSYEKL. This CDR3 has 16 residues. CDR3: CASSHAPVTSSHEQFF. CDR3 DNA sequence: TGCGCCAGCAGCCATGCACCGGTGACTAGTTCCCATGAGCAGTTCTTC.

This clonotype has a handful of counts. The chain uses TRBV6-4 and TRBJ2-1; maybe TRBD2 (6 bases). CDR3 length: 13 residues. Germline lookup yields CDR1 MRHNA and CDR2 SNTAGT. V was pared by 0 bases and J by 9 bases, with 9 bases between. The CDR3 region is CASSDSTTSEQFF. CDR3 nucleotide sequence: TGTGCCAGCAGTGACTCGACGACTAGTGAGCAGTTCTTC.

In its sample, this clonotype ranks as medium-sized. The J gene is TRBJ2-1, the V gene TRBV7-6, with 9 bases matching TRBD2. Germline V CDR1 and CDR2: SGHVS, FNYEAQ. The CDR3 is 17 amino acids. Trimming at V came to 1 base and at J to 0 bases, leaving 4 bases not matched to a gene. The chain's CDR3 is CASSLGASGTSYNEQFF. The CDR3 nucleotides are TGTGCCAGCAGCTTAGGGGCTAGCGGGACCTCCTACAATGAGCAGTTCTTC.